This TCR beta chain comes out of a study of blood T cells in healthy people across ages. Then a second PCR, running about 6 to 12 cycles, was carried out with a sample-barcoded 5' primer and a J-beta primer mix. Each CDR3 protein is one row after TCRdb ran MiXCR on the 5' RACE reads. The repertoire has 500,000 to 700,000 distinct CDR3 sequences, approximately 30% of them found once; the top ten carry approximately 14%. Study observations and caveats: Expanded clonotype changes were possibly confounded by unknown donor CMV status.

A note on this clonotype: What it binds is unknown.

The CDR3 is 15 amino acids. The junction had 4 bases not matched to a gene; V was cut back by 0 bases and J by 2 bases. The germline gives CDR1 DFQATT, CDR2 SNEGSKA (reference sequence). The chain couples TRBV20-1 to TRBJ2-1, with 7 bases lining up with TRBD2. The sample consisted of blood. The receptor comes from a woman older than 75 in good health. The CDR3 region has the DNA TGCAGTGCTAGAGATCTGGGACTAACCTACAATGAGCAGTTCTTC. Translating it yields CSARDLGLTYNEQFF.